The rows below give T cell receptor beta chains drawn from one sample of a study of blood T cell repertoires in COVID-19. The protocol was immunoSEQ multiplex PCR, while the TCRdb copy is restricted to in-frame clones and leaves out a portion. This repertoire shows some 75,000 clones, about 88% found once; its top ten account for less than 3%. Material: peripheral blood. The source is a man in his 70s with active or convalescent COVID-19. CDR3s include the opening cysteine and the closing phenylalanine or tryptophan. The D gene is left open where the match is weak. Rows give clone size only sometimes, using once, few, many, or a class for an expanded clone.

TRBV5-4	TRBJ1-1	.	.	CASSLGWGPTEAFF	TGTGCCAGCAGCTTGGGTTGGGGCCCCACTGAAGCTTTCTTT
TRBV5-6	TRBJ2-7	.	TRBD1	CASSKDRGLYEQYF	TGTGCTAGCAGCAAGGACAGGGGGCTCTACGAGCAGTACTTC
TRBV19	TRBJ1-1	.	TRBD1	CASSIGQGARTEAFF	TGTGCCAGTAGTATAGGTCAGGGGGCTAGGACTGAAGCTTTCTTT
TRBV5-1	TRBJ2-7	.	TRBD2	CASSSGTSGSYEQYF	TGCGCCAGCAGCTCCGGGACTAGCGGGAGCTACGAGCAGTACTTC
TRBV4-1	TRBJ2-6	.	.	CASSQVEAQGANVLTF	TGCGCCAGCAGCCAAGTTGAAGCGCAGGGGGCCAACGTCCTGACTTTC
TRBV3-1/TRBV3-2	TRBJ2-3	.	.	CASSPPGDTQYF	TGTGCCAGCAGCCCCCCCGGGGATACGCAGTATTTT
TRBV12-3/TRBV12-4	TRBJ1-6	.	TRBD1	CASSPGGSSPLHF	TGTGCCAGCAGTCCAGGGGGCAGTTCACCCCTCCACTTT
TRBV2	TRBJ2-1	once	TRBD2	CASSEASLAAFNEQFF	TGTGCCAGCAGTGAAGCGAGTCTAGCGGCGTTCAATGAGCAGTTCTTC
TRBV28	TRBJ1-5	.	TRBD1	CASSLLDREGQPQHF	TGTGCCAGCAGTCTACTAGACAGGGAAGGGCAGCCCCAGCATTTT
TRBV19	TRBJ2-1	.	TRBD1	CASSIGQGYNEQFF	TGTGCCAGTAGTATCGGACAGGGGTACAATGAGCAGTTCTTC
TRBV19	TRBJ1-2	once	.	CASMADSNYGYTF	TGTGCCAGTATGGCAGACTCTAACTATGGCTACACCTTC
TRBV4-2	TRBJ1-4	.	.	CASSQDPWTENEKLFF	TGTGCCAGCAGCCAAGATCCCTGGACTGAAAATGAAAAACTGTTTTTT
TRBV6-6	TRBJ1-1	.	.	CASSYARGAFF	TGTGCCAGCAGTTACGCCAGGGGAGCTTTCTTT
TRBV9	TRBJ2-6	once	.	CASGAPRASGANVLTF	TGTGCCAGCGGGGCCCCCAGGGCCTCTGGGGCCAACGTCCTGACTTTC
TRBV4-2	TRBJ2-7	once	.	CASSQDGGNLRTEQYF	TGTGCCAGCAGCCAAGATGGGGGCAACCTTAGAACCGAGCAGTACTTC
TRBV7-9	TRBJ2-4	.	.	CASSPQAKNIQYF	TGTGCCAGCAGCCCACAAGCCAAAAACATTCAGTACTTC
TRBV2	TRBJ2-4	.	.	CASSGISEGIQYF	TGTGCCAGCAGTGGGATTAGTGAGGGCATTCAGTACTTC
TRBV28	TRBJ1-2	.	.	CASISPDRLGYTF	TGTGCCAGCATCTCGCCCGACAGGTTGGGCTACACCTTC
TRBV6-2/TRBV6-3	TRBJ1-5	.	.	CASSSWGVIPQHF	TGTGCCAGCAGTTCTTGGGGAGTCATTCCCCAGCATTTT
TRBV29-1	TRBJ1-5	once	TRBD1	CSAGDRVNQPQHF	TGCAGCGCCGGGGACAGGGTTAATCAGCCCCAGCATTTT
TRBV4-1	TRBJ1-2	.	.	CASRAEAGTNYGYTF	TGCGCCAGCAGGGCTGAGGCCGGAACTAACTATGGCTACACCTTC
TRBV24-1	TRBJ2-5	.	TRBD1	CATSDLWTGGFVEVETQYF	TGTGCCACCAGTGATTTGTGGACAGGGGGCTTTGTGGAAGTGGAGACCCAGTACTTC
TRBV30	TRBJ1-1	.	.	CAWRLSNTEAFF	TGTGCCTGGAGGCTCAGTAACACTGAAGCTTTCTTT
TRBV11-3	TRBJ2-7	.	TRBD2	CASSPSGSAYEQYF	TGTGCCAGCAGCCCCAGCGGGAGCGCTTACGAGCAGTACTTC
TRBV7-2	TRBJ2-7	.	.	CASSLWSRGAAEQYF	TGTGCCAGCAGCTTATGGAGTCGGGGGGCGGCCGAGCAGTACTTC
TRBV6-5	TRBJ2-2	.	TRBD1	CASIRTGGFIGELFF	TGTGCCAGCATAAGAACAGGGGGTTTTATCGGGGAGCTGTTTTTT